A single sample is the source of the 7 T cell receptor beta chains below, sequenced in a study of blood T cells in healthy people across ages. It was with a sample-barcoded 5' primer and a J-beta primer mix that a second PCR of roughly 6 to 12 cycles was run. TCRdb reprocessed the 5' RACE reads with MiXCR, giving one entry per CDR3 protein. Among around 800,000 distinct CDR3 sequences listed, around 43% were seen once. Sequencing input: blood. The receptor set was obtained from a man aged 60 to 69 in good health.

This clonotype was picked up one time. This chain joins TRBV20-1 and TRBJ2-7; 7 nucleotides agree with TRBD2. The J call is in doubt because the DNA end fits TRBJ2-5 better. This CDR3 contains 13 residues. Germline values: CDR1 DFQATT, CDR2 SNEGSKA (reference sequence). The CDR3 DNA reads as TGCAGTGCTAGAGCGCGGGGGATTGAGACCCAGTACTTC. Protein sequence: CSARARGIETQYF.

The rearrangement joins TRBV7-2 to TRBJ2-4, with 8 bases fitting TRBD2. Per the germline V gene, CDR1 is SGHTA and CDR2 is FQGNSA. The CDR3 runs 17 residues. Unmatched junction bases numbered 9, after V lost 5 bases and J lost 0 bases. The CDR3 here is CASSPQSGGGAKNIQYF. The CDR3 DNA sequence: TGTGCCAGCAGCCCCCAATCGGGGGGGGGAGCCAAAAACATTCAGTACTTC.

The V gene is TRBV21-1, the J gene TRBJ1-4; no check of the table's D call, TRBD1, against the DNA was made. TRBV21-1 represents a pseudogene. This CDR3 is 13 amino acids long. The CDR3 spells CASVPGINEKLFF. CDR3 coding DNA: TGTGCCAGCGTGCCAGGGATTAATGAAAAACTGTTTTTT.

About this clonotype: Possible read error: a much larger clone is one base away. J is TRBJ2-1 and V is TRBV10-3; D is uncertain. Germline loops: CDR1 ENHRY, CDR2 SYGVKD. Trimming stripped 11 bases from V and 5 bases from J, with 13 bases between. The CDR3 has 12 residues. The CDR3 loop is CAFKGGDNEQFF. As DNA, the CDR3 is TGTGCCTTCAAGGGTGGGGACAATGAGCAGTTCTTC.

V usage is TRBV20-1 and J usage is TRBJ2-5; D possibly corresponds to TRBD1 (5 bases). Trimming cost V 1 base and J 2 bases, with 11 bases left between them. The CDR3 is made up of 14 amino acids. Germline CDR1 reads DFQATT; CDR2 reads SNEGSKA (reference sequence). CDR3: CSARVDAGQETQYF. The CDR3 DNA reads TGCAGTGCTAGAGTAGACGCAGGGCAAGAGACCCAGTACTTC.

This clonotype appeared a few times. The DNA for the CDR3 is TGCGCCAGCAGCCAAGACTTCCGGGCCAGCGCCTCAGATACGCAGTATTTT. As protein: CASSQDFRASASDTQYF. The chain employs TRBV4-3 and TRBJ2-3; no firm D call. V was cut by 0 bases and J by 4 bases, with 17 bases left in between. Germline V CDR1 and CDR2: LGHNA, YSLEER. CDR3 length equals 17 residues.

V gene TRBV9 combines with J gene TRBJ2-5; D unresolved. The CDR3 runs to 15 residues. V was cut by 0 bases and J by 11 bases, with 20 bases left in between. Germline values: CDR1 SGDLS, CDR2 YYNGEE. CDR3 protein: CASSVEGVSYNEQYF. CDR3 DNA: TGTGCCAGCAGCGTAGAAGGAGTATCCTACAATGAGCAGTACTTC.